This T cell receptor (beta chain) originates from a study of cytomegalovirus exposure and HLA in healthy donors. Some clones are missing from TCRdb's copy, which holds only in-frame ones; the method was immunoSEQ multiplex PCR. The table includes 150,000 to 200,000 clones, 86% detected once. The CDR3 is 14 amino acids. Germline loops: CDR1 ENHRY, CDR2 SYGVKD. Trimming took 5 bases from V and 2 from J, leaving 10 bases between them. As concerns this clone: Its antigen remains unidentified.

Study results and caveats: Whilst most TCR sequences proved rare, a subset of public TCRs occurred across many donors. High specificity and sensitivity for cytomegalovirus status were reported for the classifier.

This chain connects TRBV10-3 to TRBJ1-5, with a possible D match to TRBD1 (6 bases). Sequencing used PBMCs. This TCR came from a man aged 25 to 40 in good health and CMV-seropositive. For the CDR3, the DNA is TGTGCCATCAGTTCAGGGGAGGGCAATCAGCCCCAGCATTTT. Its translation is CAISSGEGNQPQHF.